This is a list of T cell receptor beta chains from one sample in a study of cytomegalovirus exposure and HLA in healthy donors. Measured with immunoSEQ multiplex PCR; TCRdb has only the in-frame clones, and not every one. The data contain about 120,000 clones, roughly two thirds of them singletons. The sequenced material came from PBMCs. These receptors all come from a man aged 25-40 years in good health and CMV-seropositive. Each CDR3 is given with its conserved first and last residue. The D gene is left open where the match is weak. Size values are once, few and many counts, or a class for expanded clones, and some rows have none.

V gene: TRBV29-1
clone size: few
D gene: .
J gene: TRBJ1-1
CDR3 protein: CSVLGGGVKAFF
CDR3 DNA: TGCAGCGTCCTTGGGGGAGGGGTGAAAGCTTTCTTT

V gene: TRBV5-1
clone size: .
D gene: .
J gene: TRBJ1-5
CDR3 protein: CASSLEAGNNQPQHF
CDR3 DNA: TGCGCCAGCAGCTTGGAGGCGGGGAACAATCAGCCCCAGCATTTT

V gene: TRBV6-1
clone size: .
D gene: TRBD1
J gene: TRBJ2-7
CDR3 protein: CASSRTGGIYEQYF
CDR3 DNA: TGTGCCAGCAGTCGGACAGGGGGGATCTACGAGCAGTACTTC

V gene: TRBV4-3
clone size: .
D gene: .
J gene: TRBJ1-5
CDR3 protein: CASSQEYWAGLHGQPQHF
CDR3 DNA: TGCGCCAGCAGCCAAGAGTACTGGGCAGGGTTACATGGTCAGCCCCAGCATTTT

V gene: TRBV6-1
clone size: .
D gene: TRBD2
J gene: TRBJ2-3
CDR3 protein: CASSRTSSHTDTQYF
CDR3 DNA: TGTGCCAGCAGTCGGACTAGCTCGCACACAGATACGCAGTATTTT

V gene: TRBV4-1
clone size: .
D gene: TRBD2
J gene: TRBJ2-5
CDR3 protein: CASSQDGAGGFKETQYF
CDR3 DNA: TGCGCCAGCAGCCAAGACGGGGCGGGAGGATTCAAAGAGACCCAGTACTTC

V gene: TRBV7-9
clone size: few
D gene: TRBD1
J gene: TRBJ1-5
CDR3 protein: CASSLAAGGASSNQPQHF
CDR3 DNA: TGTGCCAGCAGCCTGGCGGCAGGGGGCGCGTCTAGCAATCAGCCCCAGCATTTT

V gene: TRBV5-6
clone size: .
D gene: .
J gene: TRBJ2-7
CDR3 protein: CASSLDRGGEQYF
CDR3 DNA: TGTGCCAGCAGCTTGGACAGGGGAGGCGAGCAGTACTTC

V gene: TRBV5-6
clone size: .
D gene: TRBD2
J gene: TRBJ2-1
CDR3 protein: CASSLLSDWGGVLGEQFF
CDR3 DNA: TGTGCCAGCAGCTTATTGTCTGACTGGGGGGGGGTTTTGGGTGAGCAGTTCTTC

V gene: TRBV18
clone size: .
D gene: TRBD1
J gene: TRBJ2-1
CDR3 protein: CASSPPRRDRVTNEQFF
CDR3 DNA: TGTGCCAGCTCACCACCGAGGAGGGACAGGGTTACCAATGAGCAGTTCTTC

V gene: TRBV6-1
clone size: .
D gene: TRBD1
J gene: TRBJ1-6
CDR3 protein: CASSERIRDRGYSPLHF
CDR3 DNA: TGTGCCAGCAGTGAAAGAATCAGGGACAGGGGTTATTCACCCCTCCACTTT

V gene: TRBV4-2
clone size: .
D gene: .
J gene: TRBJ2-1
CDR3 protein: CASSHAVRERAYNEQFF
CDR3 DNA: TGTGCCAGCAGCCATGCAGTACGGGAGAGGGCGTACAATGAGCAGTTCTTC